This T cell receptor beta chain originates from a study of post-analysis software for immune sequencing data. Whole-study context: Relapsing-remitting, secondary progressive and progressive-relapsing forms of multiple sclerosis all featured among disease courses.

For this clonotype: Its antigen is currently unknown.

Study-wide results and limits: Comparison of patients with controls showed 4 to 6 TRBV segments more frequent in patients, TRBV5-6, TRBV5-1 and TRBV20-1 among them.

Built from TCR beta cDNA, the libraries had unique molecular identifiers in them. TCRdb reanalysed the PCR reads using MiXCR and keeps one entry per CDR3 protein. The sample lists roughly 200,000 distinct CDR3 sequences, around 30% occurring once. Between the trimmed V and J ends, which lost 4 bases and 3 bases, there was a span of 6 bases. CDR1 and CDR2 from the germline V gene are MGHDK and SYGVNS. The CDR3 is 12 residues long. The chain links TRBV25-1 to TRBJ1-2; tentative D call: TRBD1 (6 bases). This clonotype was obtained from a girl younger than 18 with multiple sclerosis. Specimen: blood. In nucleotides, the CDR3 is TGTGCCAGCAGTGCAGGGGACTATGGCTACACCTTC. The encoded protein is CASSAGDYGYTF.